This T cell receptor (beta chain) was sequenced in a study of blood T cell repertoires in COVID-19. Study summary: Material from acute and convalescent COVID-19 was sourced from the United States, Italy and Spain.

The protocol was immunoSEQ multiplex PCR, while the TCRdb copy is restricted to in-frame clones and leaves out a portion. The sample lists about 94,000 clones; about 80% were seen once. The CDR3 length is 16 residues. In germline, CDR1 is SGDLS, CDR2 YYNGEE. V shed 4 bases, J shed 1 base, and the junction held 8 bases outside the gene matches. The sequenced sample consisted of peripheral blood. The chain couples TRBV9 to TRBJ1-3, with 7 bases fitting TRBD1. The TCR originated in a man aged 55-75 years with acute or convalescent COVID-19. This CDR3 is CASSIGQARSGNTIYF. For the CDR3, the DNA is TGTGCCAGCAGCATCGGACAGGCTAGGTCTGGAAACACCATATATTTT.